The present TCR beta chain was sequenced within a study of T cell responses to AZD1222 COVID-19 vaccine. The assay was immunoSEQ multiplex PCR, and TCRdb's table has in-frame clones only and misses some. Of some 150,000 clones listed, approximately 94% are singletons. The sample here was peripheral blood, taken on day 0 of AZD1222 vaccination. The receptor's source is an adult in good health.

The chain's CDR3 is CASSTHIIQGMGAFF. The DNA for the CDR3 is TGTGCCAGCAGCACACACATTATACAGGGAATGGGAGCTTTCTTT. This chain links TRBV11-3 with TRBJ1-1; tentatively, D is TRBD1 (6 bases). The V gene's germline CDR1 is SGHNT and CDR2 YENEEA. The CDR3 runs 15 residues. V was shortened by 5 bases and J by 10 bases, with 23 bases between the two germline ends.